The clone carrying this T cell receptor beta chain has just a few counts. Its cognate antigen is unknown. These data come from a study of T cell repertoires in cytomegalovirus infection. The overall study: The authors relied on CMV epitopes, both recently identified HLA-C-restricted and well-studied HLA-B-restricted. From public TCR beta signatures came an indication of both CMV infection and matching HLA type. Whole-study results and caveats: In two of eight donors, the top clonotype was HLA-C-restricted CMV-specific. Public TCR beta family frequency separated CMV-and-HLA carriers, including in an independent cohort.

This CDR3 region has 14 residues. Germline CDR1 is SGHTA and CDR2 is FQGNSA. V was trimmed by 5 bases and J by 1 base, leaving 9 bases between them. TCRdb ran MiXCR on the reads and lists one entry per CDR3 protein. Of 640,000 or so distinct CDR3 sequences listed, 30% to 35% are singletons. The origin of this receptor is a human donor in good health (CMV status not recorded). Some clones in this sample may be carry-over from other donors' samples. The rearrangement links TRBV7-2 to TRBJ1-3, with unresolved D. Sequences were derived from cultured PBMCs, sampled from culture after CMV antigen stimulation. This chain's CDR3 is CASSLLLSGNTIYF. The CDR3 DNA reads as TGTGCCAGCAGCCTCCTTTTGTCTGGAAACACCATATATTTT.